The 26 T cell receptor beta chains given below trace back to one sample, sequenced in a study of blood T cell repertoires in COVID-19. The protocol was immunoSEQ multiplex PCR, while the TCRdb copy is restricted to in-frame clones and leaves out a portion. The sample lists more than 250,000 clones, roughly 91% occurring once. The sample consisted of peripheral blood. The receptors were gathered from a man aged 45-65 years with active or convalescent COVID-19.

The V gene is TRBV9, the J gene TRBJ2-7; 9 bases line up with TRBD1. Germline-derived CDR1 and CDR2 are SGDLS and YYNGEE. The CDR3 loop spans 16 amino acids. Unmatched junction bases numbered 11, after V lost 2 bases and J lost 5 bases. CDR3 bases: TGTGCCAGCAGCGTCGGGGCTGGACAGGGGATCGACGAGCAGTACTTC. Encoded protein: CASSVGAGQGIDEQYF.

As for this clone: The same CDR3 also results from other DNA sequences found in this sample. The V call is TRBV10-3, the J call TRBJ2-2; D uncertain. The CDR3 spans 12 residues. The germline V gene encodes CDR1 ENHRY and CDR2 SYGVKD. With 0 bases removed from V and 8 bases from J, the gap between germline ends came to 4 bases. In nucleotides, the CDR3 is TGTGCCATCAGTGAGTCAGCGGGGGAGCTGTTTTTT. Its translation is CAISESAGELFF.

CDR3 in amino acids: CASSLIFGGDEQFF. DNA of the CDR3: TGCGCCAGCAGCTTAATTTTCGGAGGAGATGAGCAGTTCTTC. The V gene is TRBV5-1, the J gene TRBJ2-1, with a possible D match to TRBD2 (5 bases). The CDR3 is made up of 14 amino acids. V lost 2 bases to trimming and J lost 8 bases, with 14 bases between them. CDR1 SGHRS and CDR2 YFSETQ come from the germline V gene.

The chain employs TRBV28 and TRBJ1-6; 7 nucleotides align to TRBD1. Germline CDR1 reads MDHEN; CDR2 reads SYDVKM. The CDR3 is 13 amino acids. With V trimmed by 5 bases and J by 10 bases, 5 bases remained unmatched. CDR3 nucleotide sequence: TGTGCCAGCAGTCCTGGGACAGCATCACCCCTCCACTTT. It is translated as CASSPGTASPLHF.

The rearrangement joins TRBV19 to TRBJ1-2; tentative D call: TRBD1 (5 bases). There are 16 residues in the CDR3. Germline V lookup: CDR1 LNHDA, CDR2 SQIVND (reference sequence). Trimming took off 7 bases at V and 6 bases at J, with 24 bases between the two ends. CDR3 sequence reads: CASNEQLTGRRDGYTF. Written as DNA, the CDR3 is TGTGCCAGTAACGAACAACTTACAGGAAGAAGAGATGGCTACACCTTC.

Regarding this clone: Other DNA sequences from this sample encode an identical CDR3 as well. The chain's CDR3 is CASSLTGGETQYF. CDR3 DNA: TGCGCCAGCAGTCTAACAGGGGGGGAGACCCAGTACTTC. V and J are TRBV5-1 and TRBJ2-5; 8 bases map to TRBD1. Germline lookup yields CDR1 SGHRS and CDR2 YFSETQ. V was clipped by 5 bases and J by 5 bases; unmatched bases: 5. The CDR3 is made up of 13 amino acids.

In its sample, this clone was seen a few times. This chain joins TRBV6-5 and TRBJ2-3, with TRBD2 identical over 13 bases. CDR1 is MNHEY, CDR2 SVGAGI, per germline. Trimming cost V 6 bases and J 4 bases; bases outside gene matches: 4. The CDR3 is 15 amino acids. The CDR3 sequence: CASSLGLAGSDTQYF. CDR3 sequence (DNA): TGTGCCAGCAGCCTGGGACTAGCGGGGTCAGATACGCAGTATTTT.

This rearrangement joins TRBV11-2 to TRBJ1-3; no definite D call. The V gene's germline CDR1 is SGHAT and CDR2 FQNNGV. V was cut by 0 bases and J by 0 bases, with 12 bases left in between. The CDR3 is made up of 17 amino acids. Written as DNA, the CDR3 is TGTGCCAGCAGCTTAGATAAGTCGAGGGACTCTGGAAACACCATATATTTT. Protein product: CASSLDKSRDSGNTIYF.

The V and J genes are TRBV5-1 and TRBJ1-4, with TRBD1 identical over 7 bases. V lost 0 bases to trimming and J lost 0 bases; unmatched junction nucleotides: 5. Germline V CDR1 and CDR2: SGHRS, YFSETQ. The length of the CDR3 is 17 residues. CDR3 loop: CASSLDRGRTTNEKLFF. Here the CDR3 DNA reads TGCGCCAGCAGCTTGGACAGGGGACGTACAACTAATGAAAAACTGTTTTTT.

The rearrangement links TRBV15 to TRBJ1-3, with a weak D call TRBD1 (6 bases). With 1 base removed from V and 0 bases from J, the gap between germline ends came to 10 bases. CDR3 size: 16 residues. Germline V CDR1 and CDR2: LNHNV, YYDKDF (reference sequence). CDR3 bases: TGTGCCACCAGCAGAGCTGACAGGAGCTCTGGAAACACCATATATTTT. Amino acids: CATSRADRSSGNTIYF.

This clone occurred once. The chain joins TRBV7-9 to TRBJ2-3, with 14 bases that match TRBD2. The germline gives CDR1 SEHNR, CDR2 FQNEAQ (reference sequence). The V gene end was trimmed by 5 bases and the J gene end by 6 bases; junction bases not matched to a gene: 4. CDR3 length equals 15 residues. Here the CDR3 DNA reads TGTGCCAGCAGCCCGCGACTAGCGGGAGGGGATACGCAGTATTTT. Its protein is CASSPRLAGGDTQYF.

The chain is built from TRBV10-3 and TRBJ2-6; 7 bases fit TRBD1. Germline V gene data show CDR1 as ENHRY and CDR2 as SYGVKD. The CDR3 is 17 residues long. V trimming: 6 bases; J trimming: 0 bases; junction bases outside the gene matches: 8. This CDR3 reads CAISFSRDSSGANVLTF. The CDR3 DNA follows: TGTGCCATCAGCTTTTCGAGGGACAGCTCTGGGGCCAACGTCCTGACTTTC.

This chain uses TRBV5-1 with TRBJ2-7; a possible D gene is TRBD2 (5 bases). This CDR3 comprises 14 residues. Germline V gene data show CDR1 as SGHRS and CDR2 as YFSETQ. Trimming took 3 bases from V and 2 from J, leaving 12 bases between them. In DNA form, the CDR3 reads TGCGCCAGCAGCTCGACTACACCGACCTACGAGCAGTACTTC. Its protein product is CASSSTTPTYEQYF.

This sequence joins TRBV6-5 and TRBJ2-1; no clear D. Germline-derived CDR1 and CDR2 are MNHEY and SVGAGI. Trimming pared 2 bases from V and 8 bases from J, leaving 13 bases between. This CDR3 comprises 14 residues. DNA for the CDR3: TGTGCCAGCAGTTACGGGCAGGTCTATTATGAGCAGTTCTTC. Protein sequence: CASSYGQVYYEQFF.

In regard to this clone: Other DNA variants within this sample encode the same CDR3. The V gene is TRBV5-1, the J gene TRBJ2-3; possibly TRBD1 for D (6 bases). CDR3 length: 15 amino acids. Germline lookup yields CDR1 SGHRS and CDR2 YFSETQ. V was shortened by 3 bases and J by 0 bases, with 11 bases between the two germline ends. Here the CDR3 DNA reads TGCGCCAGCAGCTATAGACAGGCCAGCACAGATACGCAGTATTTT. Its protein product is CASSYRQASTDTQYF.

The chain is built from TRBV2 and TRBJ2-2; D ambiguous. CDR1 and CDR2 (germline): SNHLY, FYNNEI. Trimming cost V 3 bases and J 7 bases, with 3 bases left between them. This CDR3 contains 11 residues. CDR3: CASSDFGELFF. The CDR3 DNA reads TGTGCCAGCAGTGACTTCGGGGAGCTGTTTTTT. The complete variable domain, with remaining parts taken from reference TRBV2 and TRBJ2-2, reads EPEVTQTPSHQVTQMGQEVILRCVPISNHLYFYWYRQILGQKVEFLVSFYNNEISEKSEIFDDQFSVERPDGSNFTLKIRSTKLEDSAMYFCASSDFGELFFGEGSRLTVL.

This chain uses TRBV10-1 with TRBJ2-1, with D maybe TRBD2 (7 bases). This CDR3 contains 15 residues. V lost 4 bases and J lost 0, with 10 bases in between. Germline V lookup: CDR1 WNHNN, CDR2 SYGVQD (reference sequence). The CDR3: CASSGGGYSYNEQFF. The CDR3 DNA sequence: TGCGCCAGCAGTGGGGGGGGCTACTCCTACAATGAGCAGTTCTTC.

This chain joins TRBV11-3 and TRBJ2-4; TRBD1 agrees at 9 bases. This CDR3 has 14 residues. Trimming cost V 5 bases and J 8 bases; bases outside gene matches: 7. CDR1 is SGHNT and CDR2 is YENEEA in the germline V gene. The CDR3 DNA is TGTGCCAGCAGCCCAACAGGGGGCAACGACATTCAGTACTTC. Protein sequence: CASSPTGGNDIQYF.

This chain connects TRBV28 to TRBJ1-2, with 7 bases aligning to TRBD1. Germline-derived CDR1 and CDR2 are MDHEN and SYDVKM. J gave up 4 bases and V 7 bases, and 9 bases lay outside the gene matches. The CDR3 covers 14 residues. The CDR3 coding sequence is TGTGCCAGCACAGTCCCCGGGACAGCCTATGGCTACACCTTC. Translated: CASTVPGTAYGYTF.

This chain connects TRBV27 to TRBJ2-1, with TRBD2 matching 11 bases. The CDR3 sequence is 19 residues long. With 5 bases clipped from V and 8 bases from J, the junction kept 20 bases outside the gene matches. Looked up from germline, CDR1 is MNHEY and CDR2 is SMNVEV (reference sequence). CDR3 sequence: CASSPRPSGGTFWSYEQFF. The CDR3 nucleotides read TGTGCCAGCAGTCCCCGGCCTAGCGGGGGGACCTTTTGGAGCTATGAGCAGTTCTTC.

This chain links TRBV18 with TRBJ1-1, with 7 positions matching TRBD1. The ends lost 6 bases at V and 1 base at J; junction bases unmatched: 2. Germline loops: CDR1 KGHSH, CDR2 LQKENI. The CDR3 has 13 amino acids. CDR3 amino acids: CASSRQGNTEAFF. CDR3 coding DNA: TGTGCCAGCTCCAGACAGGGGAACACTGAAGCTTTCTTT. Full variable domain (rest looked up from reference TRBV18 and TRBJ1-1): NAGVMQNPRHLVRRRGQEARLRCSPMKGHSHVYWYRQLPEEGLKFMVYLQKENIIDESGMPKERFSAEFPKEGPSILRIQQVVRGDSAAYFCASSRQGNTEAFFGQGTRLTVV.

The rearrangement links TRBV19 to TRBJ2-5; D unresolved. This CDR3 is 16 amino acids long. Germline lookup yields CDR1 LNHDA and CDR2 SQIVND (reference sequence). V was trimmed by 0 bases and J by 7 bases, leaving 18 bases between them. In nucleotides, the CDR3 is TGTGCCAGTAGTATAGATGTTGACGGAGCGTATGGGACCCAGTACTTC. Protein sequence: CASSIDVDGAYGTQYF.

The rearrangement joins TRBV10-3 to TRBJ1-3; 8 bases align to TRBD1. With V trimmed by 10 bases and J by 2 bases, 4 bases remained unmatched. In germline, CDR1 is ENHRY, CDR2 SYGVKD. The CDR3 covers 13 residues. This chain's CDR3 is CATRTGTGNTIYF. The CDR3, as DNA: TGTGCCACCAGGACAGGGACTGGAAACACCATATATTTT.

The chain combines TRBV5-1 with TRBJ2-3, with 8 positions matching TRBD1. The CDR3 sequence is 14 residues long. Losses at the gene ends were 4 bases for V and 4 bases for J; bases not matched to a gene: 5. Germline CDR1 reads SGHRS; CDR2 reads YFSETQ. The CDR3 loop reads CASSPGQGPDTQYF. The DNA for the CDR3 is TGCGCCAGCAGCCCCGGACAGGGCCCAGATACGCAGTATTTT.

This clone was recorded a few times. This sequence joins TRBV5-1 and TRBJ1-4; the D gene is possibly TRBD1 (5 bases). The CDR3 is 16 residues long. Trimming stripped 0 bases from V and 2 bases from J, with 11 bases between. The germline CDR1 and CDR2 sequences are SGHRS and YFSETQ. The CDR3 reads CASSLAPRDTNEKLFF. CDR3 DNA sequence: TGCGCCAGCAGCTTGGCCCCGCGGGACACTAATGAAAAACTGTTTTTT.

The DNA for the CDR3 is TGTGCCAGCAGCAGGGACAGCCTAATAGAGACCCAGTACTTC. Protein: CASSRDSLIETQYF. This chain uses TRBV7-2 with TRBJ2-5; 7 nucleotides agree with TRBD1. CDR3 length equals 14 residues. V was clipped by 5 bases and J by 4 bases; unmatched bases: 7. CDR1 is SGHTA and CDR2 is FQGNSA in the germline V gene.